A single TCR beta chain is shown here with its context. The sample holds a few counts of this clone. This clone's antigen is unknown. No clone much larger than this one lies a single base away; base qualities are absent. The CDR3, from cysteine to phenylalanine, totals 12 residues. The only DNA kept is the CDR3, 36 bases in frame from the first base. The germline V gene gives CDR1 as SGHDT and CDR2 as YYEEEE. V is reduced by 2 bases and J by 6 bases, leaving a spacing of 8 bases between them. The data belong to a study of cytomegalovirus exposure and HLA in healthy donors (dated by TCRdb to the late 2010s). About the study as a whole: In an earlier analysis of under 750 of the donors, 276 Gb of sequence data and roughly 100 million unique TCR beta sequences from 180 million or so T cells were reported. An earlier analysis of about 620 of the donors applied high-throughput TCR beta sequencing to assess whether each TCR beta V gene segment acted as functional or pseudogenic. A separate validation cohort of over a hundred different subjects was used in addition to the roughly 620-subject first cohort. Several DR-DQ haplotypes were handled as single units for association and clustering because linkage in the cohort was strong. Both class I and class II loci were covered by HLA typing, at four-digit resolution. An early release covering roughly 600 HLA-typed donors comprised approximately 290 gigabases of sequencing data and approximately 85 million unique TCR sequences. Rather than drawing on any new phenotypic data, the later analysis identified candidate immune exposures from TCR beta sequences and the way those sequences occurred across donors. A later genetic analysis took genome-wide SNP genotypes for about 65% of the 666 donors and used that subset as a discovery cohort. A later analysis re-analyzed previously published TCR beta repertoires from 650 to 800 donors and added high-resolution HLA genotyping to study TCR occurrence patterns. The study profiled the T cell repertoires of 666 subjects by immunosequencing and related them to cytomegalovirus serostatus. The study was designed to test whether signatures of past pathogen exposure could be identified by cataloging public T cell receptors. The genetic ancestry cluster associated with self-reported Caucasian donors included about four fifths of the 300 to 450 genotyped donors. Donor age, sex, ethnicity and CMV serostatus were compiled together with the repertoire data. Typing coverage varied by locus: about 629-640 donors for A, B, C, DRB1 and DQB1; approximately 560 for DQA1; around 610 for DPA1; about 450 for DPB1. High-throughput TCR immunosequencing, statistical association of individual TCRs with disease status, and machine learning were combined to predict cytomegalovirus infection status. Every repertoire in the discovery cohort had been generated on one and the same sequencing platform. On average, around 230,000 unique TCR beta nucleotide sequences were sequenced per donor among some 430 genotyped donors of the cohort, with roughly 20% of those sequences being non-productive. The research as a whole found: In a later genetic analysis, a missense DCLRE1C variant was associated with V-gene and J-gene trimming of TCR beta chains, and the association was replicated in an independent cohort. A later analysis reported that several top co-occurrence clusters appeared linked to parvovirus B19, influenza, CMV and Epstein-Barr virus. Because counts were too low, around 17 rarely observed V segments, including chromosome 9 orphons, were left out of the earlier analysis of several hundred of the donors. An earlier analysis of roughly 570 of the donors showed that most TCR beta V segments appeared in productive rearrangements either about 87% or about 30% of the time, which broadly matched IMGT annotations. In a later analysis, HLA-associated TCR beta chains showed more clonal expansion and lower generation probabilities than non-associated chains that were equally common. Because HLA typing was missing for some donors at each locus, association tests included only the typed subset. A later analysis found that TCR association rates varied across HLA loci, with DRB1 alleles showing the most associated TCRs and HLA-C alleles the fewest. The only immune exposure information available for the cohort was CMV serostatus. While some public TCRs were present in many individuals, most TCR sequences turned up only very rarely across donors. The classifier was reported to diagnose cytomegalovirus status with high specificity and sensitivity in both the original and validation cohorts. In a later genetic analysis, fewer N-insertions in productive TCRs were reported among donors in an Asian-associated ancestry cluster than the 666-donor mean. Roughly uniform sequencing depth across donors was assumed in presence/absence analyses, although this assumption may not hold. Specific HLA alleles were associated with 15,000 to 20,000 TCR beta sequences at a false discovery rate of 0.05 in a later analysis. The authors suggested that the approach could potentially be extended to other disease states and immunological phenotypes. A further reported finding was that TCR beta sequences accurately predicted the HLA-A and HLA-B alleles for most subjects in the first cohort. The cohort was sequenced for TCR beta chains only, and without alpha or paired-chain data the features that could be detected were limited. A few of the identified cytomegalovirus-associated TCR beta chains were confirmed in vitro to be specific for cytomegalovirus antigens. Linkage disequilibrium might explain the correlated functional status among segregating V segments, but an unknown experimental factor could not be ruled out. A cluster of highly shared sequence variants was judged likely to represent a technical artifact of the sequencing pipeline. In the study, 150 to 200 TCR beta chains were listed as associated with cytomegalovirus. A later analysis found that most CMV-associated TCR beta chains appeared HLA-restricted, with HLA associations seemingly driven largely by CMV exposure. Strong co-occurrence of HLA alleles, especially DR and DQ, made assigning TCR associations to individual alleles difficult. Because the 87-base-pair reads could not distinguish some IMGT-functional V segments, including TRBV6-2 and TRBV6-3, those segments were excluded.

Libraries were made using the immunoSEQ multiplex PCR assay. For the multiplex PCR, a mixture combining 60 forward primers for TCR Vbeta segments and 13 reverse primers for TCR Jbeta segments was used. A multiplex PCR assay on genomic DNA amplified the CDR3 region of rearranged TCR beta genes. The Illumina HiSeq System was used to sequence the amplified TCR beta libraries as 87-base-pair reads. Per the authors' processing: A later analysis tallied tens of millions of unique TCR beta chains across the 700 or so repertoires, and roughly 11 million of those chains were shared by two or more donors. Raw reads were error-corrected and collapsed into unique sequences by a nearest-neighbor algorithm in which closely related sequences were merged to remove PCR and sequencing errors. V, D and J gene segments were assigned by aligning CDR3 sequences to IMGT reference sequences. Each retained sequence needed at least a six-nucleotide match to both a V gene segment and a J gene segment. A rearrangement counted as productive if the CDR3 had no stop codons and remained in frame with V and J, and every other rearrangement counted as non-productive. CDR3 was defined by IMGT convention, running from the second conserved V-encoded cysteine to the conserved J-encoded phenylalanine. The earlier analysis of 587 of the donors excluded sequences that lacked an unambiguous match to a single V gene segment. An earlier analysis of fewer than 750 of the donors called V segments functional above 56.7% productive rearrangements and segregating when the between-donor standard deviation exceeded 5%. A statistical classification framework was built to diagnose cytomegalovirus status from the catalog of TCR beta chain sequences. A later analysis assigned V and J genes by comparing TCR nucleotide sequences with IMGT/GENE-DB human TR gene sequences. In a later analysis, CDR3 sequences and most-parsimonious VDJ recombination scenarios were assigned using the TCRdist pipeline. A later analysis defined each TCR beta chain by its CDR3 amino acid sequence plus V-gene family, and excluded reads lacking a unique V-gene family. A later analysis removed several hundred highly shared, low-generation-probability nucleotide sequences to deal with suspected cross-contamination and a sequencing artifact. In a later analysis, a clonal expansion index for each public chain was calculated from normalized within-repertoire ranks of inferred template counts. A later analysis computed generation probabilities with a VDJ recombination model fitted to out-of-frame rearrangements, and checked the results against IGoR. A later analysis scored TCR-TCR, TCR-HLA and TCR-CMV co-occurrence with hypergeometric tests, applying a repertoire-size bias correction to TCR pairs. To estimate false discovery rates, a later analysis permuted the HLA or CMV assignments 20 times. A later analysis grouped co-occurring TCRs with DBSCAN, adding TCRdist sequence similarity when clustering within HLA-allele-positive subsets. Repertoires with fewer than 30,000 or more than 120,000 public chains were left out of co-occurrence clustering, as were roughly five repertoires with anomalous nucleotide sharing. The immuneACCESS repertoire file appears here via TCRdb, limited to in-frame rearrangements. These files lack a portion of the clones; in checked studies, under half of the deficit traces to unresolved V genes, and the cause of the others is not known. V, J and clone size were drawn from that table, and D and trimming were deduced from the DNA. The sample table shows about 120,000 clones, and around 77% are seen once. The top ten clonotypes cover about 6% of the sample.

The cohort was made up of 500 to 850 healthy bone marrow donors. All cohort members were sampled while nominally healthy, although unrecorded immune exposures were likely present. The donor was CMV seropositive and belonged to the group of 250 to 300 seropositive cohort members. Every donor gave a peripheral blood sample, and the peripheral blood mononuclear cells from that sample were used for TCR beta sequencing. Genomic DNA was extracted from the blood cell samples with the Qiagen DNeasy Blood Extraction Kit. The sequenced material came from PBMCs. Recombination joined TRBV5-6 with TRBJ1-2; TRBD1 is possibly the D segment (5 matching bases). The TCR comes from a man between 18 and 35 years old in good health and CMV-seropositive. The sequenced DNA is TGTGCCAGCAGCTTAGGGGCCAATGGCTACACCTTC. This gives the protein CASSLGANGYTF.